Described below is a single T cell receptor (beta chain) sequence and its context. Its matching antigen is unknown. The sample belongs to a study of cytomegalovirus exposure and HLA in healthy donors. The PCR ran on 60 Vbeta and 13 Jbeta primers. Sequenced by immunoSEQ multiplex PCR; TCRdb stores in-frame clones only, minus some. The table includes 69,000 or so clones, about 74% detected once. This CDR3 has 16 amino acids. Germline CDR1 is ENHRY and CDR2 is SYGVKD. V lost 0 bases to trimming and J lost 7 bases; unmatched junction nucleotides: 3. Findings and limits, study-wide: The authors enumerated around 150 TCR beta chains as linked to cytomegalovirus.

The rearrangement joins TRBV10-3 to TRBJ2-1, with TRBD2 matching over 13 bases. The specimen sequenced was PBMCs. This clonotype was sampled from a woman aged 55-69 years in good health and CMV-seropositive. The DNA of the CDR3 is TGTGCCATCAGTGAGTCGACTAGCGGGGGGCCTAATGAGCAGTTCTTC. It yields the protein CAISESTSGGPNEQFF.